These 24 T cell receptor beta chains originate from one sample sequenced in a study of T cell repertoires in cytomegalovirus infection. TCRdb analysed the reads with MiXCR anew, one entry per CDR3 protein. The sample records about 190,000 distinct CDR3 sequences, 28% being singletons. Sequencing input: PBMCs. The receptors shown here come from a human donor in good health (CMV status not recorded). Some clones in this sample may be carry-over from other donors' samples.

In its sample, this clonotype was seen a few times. DNA of the CDR3: TGTGCCAGCAGCAGGGGCGTGAACACTGAAGCTTTCTTT. It specifies CASSRGVNTEAFF. V usage is TRBV7-8 and J usage is TRBJ1-1; TRBD1 is a possible D gene (5 bases). Looked up from germline, CDR1 is SGHVS and CDR2 is FQNEAQ. V shed 5 bases and J shed 0 bases, with 7 bases lying between them. This CDR3 region has 13 residues.

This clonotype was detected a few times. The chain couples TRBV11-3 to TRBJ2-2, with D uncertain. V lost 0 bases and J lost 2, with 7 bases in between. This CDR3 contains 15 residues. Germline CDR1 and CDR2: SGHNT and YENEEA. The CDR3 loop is CASSLDPDNTGELFF. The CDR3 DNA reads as TGTGCCAGCAGCTTAGACCCGGATAACACCGGGGAGCTGTTTTTT.

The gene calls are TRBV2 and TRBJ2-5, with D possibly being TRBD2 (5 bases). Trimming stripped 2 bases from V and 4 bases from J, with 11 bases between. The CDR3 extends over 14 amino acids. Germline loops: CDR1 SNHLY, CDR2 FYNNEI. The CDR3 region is CASSERTWRETQYF. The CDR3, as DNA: TGTGCCAGCAGTGAACGGACTTGGCGAGAGACCCAGTACTTC.

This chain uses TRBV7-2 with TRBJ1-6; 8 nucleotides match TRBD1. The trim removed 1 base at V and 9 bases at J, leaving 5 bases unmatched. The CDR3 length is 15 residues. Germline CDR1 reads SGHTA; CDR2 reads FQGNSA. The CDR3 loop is CASSLVRTGISPLHF. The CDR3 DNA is TGTGCCAGCAGCTTAGTAAGGACAGGGATTTCACCCCTCCACTTT. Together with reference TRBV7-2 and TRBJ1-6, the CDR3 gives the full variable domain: GAGVSQSPSNKVTEKGKDVELRCDPISGHTALYWYRQSLGQGLEFLIYFQGNSAPDKSGLPSDRFSAERTGGSVSTLTIQRTQQEDSAVYLCASSLVRTGISPLHFGNGTRLTVT.

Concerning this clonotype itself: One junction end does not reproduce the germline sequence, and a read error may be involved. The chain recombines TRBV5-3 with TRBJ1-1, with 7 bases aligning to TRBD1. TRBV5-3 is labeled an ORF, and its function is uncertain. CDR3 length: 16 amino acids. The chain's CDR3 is CASSLAFDRRDSEAFF. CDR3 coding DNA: TGTGCCAGCAGCTTGGCCTTTGACCGCCGGGACAGTGAAGCTTTCTTT.

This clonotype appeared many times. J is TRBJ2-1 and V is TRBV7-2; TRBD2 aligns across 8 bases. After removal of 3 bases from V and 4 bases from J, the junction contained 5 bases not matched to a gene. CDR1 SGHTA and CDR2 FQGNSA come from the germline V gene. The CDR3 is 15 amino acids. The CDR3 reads CASSFRTSGYNEQFF. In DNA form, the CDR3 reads TGTGCCAGCAGCTTCAGAACTAGCGGATACAATGAGCAGTTCTTC.

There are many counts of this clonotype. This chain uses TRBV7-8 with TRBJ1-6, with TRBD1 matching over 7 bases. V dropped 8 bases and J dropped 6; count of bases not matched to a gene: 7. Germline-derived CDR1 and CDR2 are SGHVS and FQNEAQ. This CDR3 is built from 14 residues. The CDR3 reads CASAVGQLNSPLHF. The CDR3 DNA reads TGTGCCAGCGCGGTGGGACAGCTTAATTCACCCCTCCACTTT. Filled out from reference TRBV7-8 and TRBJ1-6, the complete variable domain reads GAGVSQSPRYKVAKRGQDVALRCDPISGHVSLFWYQQALGQGPEFLTYFQNEAQLDKSGLPSDRFFAERPEGSVSTLKIQRTQQEDSAVYLCASAVGQLNSPLHFGNGTRLTVT.

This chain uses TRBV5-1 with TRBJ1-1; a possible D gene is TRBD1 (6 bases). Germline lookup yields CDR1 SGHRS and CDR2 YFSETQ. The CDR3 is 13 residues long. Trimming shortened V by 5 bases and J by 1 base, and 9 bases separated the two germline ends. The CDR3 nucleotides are TGCGCCAGCAGTAACAGGGCGAACACTGAAGCTTTCTTT. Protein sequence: CASSNRANTEAFF.

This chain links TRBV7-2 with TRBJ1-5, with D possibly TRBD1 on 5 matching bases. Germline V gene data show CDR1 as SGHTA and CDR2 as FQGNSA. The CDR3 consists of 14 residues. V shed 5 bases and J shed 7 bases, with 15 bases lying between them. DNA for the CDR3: TGTGCCAGCAGCCCCGATCCGGGGGTCCAGCCCCAGCATTTT. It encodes CASSPDPGVQPQHF.

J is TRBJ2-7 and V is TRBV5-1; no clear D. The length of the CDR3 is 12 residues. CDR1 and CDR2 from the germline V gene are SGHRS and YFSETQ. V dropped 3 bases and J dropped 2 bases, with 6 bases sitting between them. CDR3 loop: CASSSDAYEQYF. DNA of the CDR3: TGCGCCAGCAGCTCGGACGCCTACGAGCAGTACTTC.

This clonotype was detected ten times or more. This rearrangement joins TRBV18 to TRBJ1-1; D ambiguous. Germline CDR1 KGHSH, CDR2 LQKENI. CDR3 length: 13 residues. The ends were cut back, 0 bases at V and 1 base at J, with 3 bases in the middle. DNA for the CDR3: TGTGCCAGCTCACCACCAGGGAACACTGAAGCTTTCTTT. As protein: CASSPPGNTEAFF. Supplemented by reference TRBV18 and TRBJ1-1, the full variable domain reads NAGVMQNPRHLVRRRGQEARLRCSPMKGHSHVYWYRQLPEEGLKFMVYLQKENIIDESGMPKERFSAEFPKEGPSILRIQQVVRGDSAAYFCASSPPGNTEAFFGQGTRLTVV.

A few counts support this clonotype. CDR3 sequence (DNA): TGTGCCAGCAGCTACGGACTAGCAGACGAGCAGTACTTC. Its translation is CASSYGLADEQYF. This rearrangement joins TRBV7-2 to TRBJ2-7; 8 nucleotides line up with TRBD2. The V segment lost 4 bases and the J segment 5 bases; nucleotides outside the gene matches: 4. CDR1 is SGHTA and CDR2 is FQGNSA in the germline V gene. This CDR3 comprises 13 residues.

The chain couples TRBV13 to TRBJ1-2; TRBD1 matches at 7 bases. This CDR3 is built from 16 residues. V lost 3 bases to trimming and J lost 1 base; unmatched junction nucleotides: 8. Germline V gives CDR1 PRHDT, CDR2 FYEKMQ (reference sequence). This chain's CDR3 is CASSFFGTANNYGYTF. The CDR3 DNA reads TGTGCCAGCAGCTTCTTTGGGACAGCCAATAACTATGGCTACACCTTC. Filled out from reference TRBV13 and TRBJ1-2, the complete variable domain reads AAGVIQSPRHLIKEKRETATLKCYPIPRHDTVYWYQQGPGQDPQFLISFYEKMQSDKGSIPDRFSAQQFSDYHSELNMSSLELGDSALYFCASSFFGTANNYGYTFGSGTRLTVV.

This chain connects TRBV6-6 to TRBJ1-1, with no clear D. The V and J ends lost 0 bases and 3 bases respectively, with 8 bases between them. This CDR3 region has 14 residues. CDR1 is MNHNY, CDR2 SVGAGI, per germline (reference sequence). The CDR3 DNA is TGTGCCAGCAGTTACTCGCTGGAAGACACTGAAGCTTTCTTT. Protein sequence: CASSYSLEDTEAFF.

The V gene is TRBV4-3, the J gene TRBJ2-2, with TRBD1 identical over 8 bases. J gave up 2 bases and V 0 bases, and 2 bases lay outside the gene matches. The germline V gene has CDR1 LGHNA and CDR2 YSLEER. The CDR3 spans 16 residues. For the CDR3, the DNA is TGCGCCAGCAGCCAAGAGACAGGGGCCAACACCGGGGAGCTGTTTTTT. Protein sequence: CASSQETGANTGELFF.

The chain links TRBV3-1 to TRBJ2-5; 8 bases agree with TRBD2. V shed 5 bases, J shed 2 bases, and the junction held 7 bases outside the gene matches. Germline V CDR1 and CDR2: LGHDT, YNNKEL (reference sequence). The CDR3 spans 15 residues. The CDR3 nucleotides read TGTGCCAGCAGCTTCCGACTAGCGAGACAAGAGACCCAGTACTTC. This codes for CASSFRLARQETQYF.

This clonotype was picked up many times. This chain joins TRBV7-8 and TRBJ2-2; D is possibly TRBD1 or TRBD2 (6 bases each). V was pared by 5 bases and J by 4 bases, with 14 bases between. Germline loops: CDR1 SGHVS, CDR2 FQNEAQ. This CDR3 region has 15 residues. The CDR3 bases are TGTGCCAGCAGCCTTCCACGGGGGCTCACCGGGGAGCTGTTTTTT. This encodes CASSLPRGLTGELFF.

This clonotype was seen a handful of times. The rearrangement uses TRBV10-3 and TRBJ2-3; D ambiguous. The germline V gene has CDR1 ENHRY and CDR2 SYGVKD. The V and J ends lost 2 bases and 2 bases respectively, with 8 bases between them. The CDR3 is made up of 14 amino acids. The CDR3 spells CAISEGILTDTQYF. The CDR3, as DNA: TGTGCCATCAGTGAGGGGATCCTCACAGATACGCAGTATTTT.

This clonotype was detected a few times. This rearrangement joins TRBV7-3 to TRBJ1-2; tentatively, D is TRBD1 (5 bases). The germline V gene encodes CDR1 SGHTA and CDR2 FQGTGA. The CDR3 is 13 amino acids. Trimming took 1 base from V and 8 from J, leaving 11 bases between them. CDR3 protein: CASSLSEGEGYTF. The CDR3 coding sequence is TGTGCCAGCAGCTTAAGTGAAGGGGAGGGCTACACCTTC.

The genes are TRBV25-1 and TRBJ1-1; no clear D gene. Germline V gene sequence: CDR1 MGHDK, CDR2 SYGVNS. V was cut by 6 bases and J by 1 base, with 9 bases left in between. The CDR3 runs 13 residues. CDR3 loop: CASRATANTEAFF. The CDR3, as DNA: TGTGCCAGCAGGGCCACAGCGAACACTGAAGCTTTCTTT. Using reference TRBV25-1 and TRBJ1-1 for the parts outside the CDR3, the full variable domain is EADIYQTPRYLVIGTGKKITLECSQTMGHDKMYWYQQDPGMELHLIHYSYGVNSTEKGDLSSESTVSRIRTEHFPLTLESARPSHTSQYLCASRATANTEAFFGQGTRLTVV.

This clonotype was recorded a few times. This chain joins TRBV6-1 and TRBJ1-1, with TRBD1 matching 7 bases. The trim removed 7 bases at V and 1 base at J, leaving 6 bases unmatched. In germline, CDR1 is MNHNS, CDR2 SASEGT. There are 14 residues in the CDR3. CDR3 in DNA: TGTGCCAGCACCTTTGACAGGGAGAACACTGAAGCTTTCTTT. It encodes CASTFDRENTEAFF.

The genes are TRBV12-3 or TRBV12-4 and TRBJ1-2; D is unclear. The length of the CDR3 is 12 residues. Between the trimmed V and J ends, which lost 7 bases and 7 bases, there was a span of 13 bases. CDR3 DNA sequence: TGTGCCAGCACCTTGTGGGAGGGTGGCTACACCTTC. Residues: CASTLWEGGYTF.

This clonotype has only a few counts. CDR3 coding DNA: TGTGCCAGCAGTTTAGCCAGGTCCACAGATACGCAGTATTTT. Protein product: CASSLARSTDTQYF. The chain combines TRBV12-3 or TRBV12-4 with TRBJ2-3; D gene unclear. The CDR3 consists of 14 residues. Trimming stripped 0 bases from V and 2 bases from J, with 6 bases between.

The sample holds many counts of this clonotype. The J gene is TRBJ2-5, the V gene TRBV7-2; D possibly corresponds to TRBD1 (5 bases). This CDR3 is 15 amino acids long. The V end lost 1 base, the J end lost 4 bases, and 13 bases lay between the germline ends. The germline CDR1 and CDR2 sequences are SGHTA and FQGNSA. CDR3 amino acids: CASSLGQGFGETQYF. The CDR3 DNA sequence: TGTGCCAGCAGCTTAGGTCAGGGATTTGGAGAGACCCAGTACTTC.